These 8 T cell receptor beta chains were all obtained from the same sample, sequenced in a study of T cells in localized non-small cell lung cancer (dated by TCRdb to between 2020 and 2021). The library was built by means of the immunoSEQ multiplex PCR assay. The source is immuneACCESS, and TCRdb retained only in-frame sequences with V and J called. Part of the clones is not carried over; for the studies checked, unresolved V genes explain less than half of this, and the remainder is unexplained. The sample contains approximately 1,400 clones, roughly a quarter of them found a single time. The ten biggest clones cover 7.9% of the sample. The sequences come from lung tumor tissue, collected before any cancer treatment. The receptors derive from a male donor older than 55 with stage II lung adenocarcinoma.

The chain couples TRBV11-3 to TRBJ2-5, with D possibly being TRBD1 or TRBD2 (6 bases each). This CDR3 region has 16 residues. From germline, CDR1 is SGHNT and CDR2 YENEEA. V lost 5 bases to trimming and J lost 5 bases, with 21 bases between them. CDR3 bases: TGTGCCAGCAGCCGACGGGGGCTTCCTTGGGGGGAGACCCAGTACTTC. This gives the protein CASSRRGLPWGETQYF.

The chain couples TRBV28 to TRBJ1-1; no firm D call. CDR3 length equals 12 residues. Trimming took 1 base from V and 12 from J, leaving 12 bases between them. CDR1 and CDR2 from the germline V gene are MDHEN and SYDVKM. Here the CDR3 reads CASSLSGTTSFF. The CDR3 coding sequence is TGTGCCAGCAGTTTATCCGGTACGACCTCTTTCTTT.

V is TRBV19 and J is TRBJ2-2; D gene unclear. Trimming cost V 2 bases and J 0 bases, with 13 bases left between them. The CDR3 spans 17 residues. The germline V gene has CDR1 LNHDA and CDR2 SQIVND (reference sequence). CDR3 in amino acids: CASSIIGLEANTGELFF. The CDR3 DNA follows: TGTGCCAGTAGTATAATCGGCTTGGAAGCGAACACCGGGGAGCTGTTTTTT.

The chain has TRBV25-1 and TRBJ2-3, with 10 bases aligning to TRBD2. There are 17 residues in the CDR3. Per germline, CDR1 MGHDK and CDR2 SYGVNS. V shed 1 base and J 1 base; nucleotides not matched to a gene: 5. The CDR3 loop is CASSEWASGSRTDTQYF. The CDR3 DNA reads as TGTGCCAGCAGTGAATGGGCTAGCGGGAGCCGCACAGATACGCAGTATTTT.

This CDR3 reads CASSYSRRGTYEQYF. In DNA, the CDR3 is TGTGCCAGCAGTTACTCGAGGAGAGGCACCTACGAGCAGTACTTC. This chain connects TRBV6-8 to TRBJ2-7, with no clear D. Germline V CDR1 and CDR2: MNHGY, SAAAGT. V dropped 0 bases and J dropped 2 bases, with 11 bases sitting between them. This CDR3 spans 15 amino acids.

The rearrangement joins TRBV29-1 to TRBJ2-3, with 8 bases matching TRBD2. Germline CDR1 is SQVTM and CDR2 is ANQGSEA. V was clipped by 7 bases and J by 6 bases; unmatched bases: 9. The CDR3 length is 13 residues. DNA for the CDR3: TGCAGCGCTTCCCAGCGGGAGAGGGATACGCAGTATTTT. Translating it yields CSASQRERDTQYF.

By share of the sample, this clone is large. The CDR3 reads CASSLITGGLLGAEQFF. CDR3 in DNA: TGTGCCAGCAGCTTGATTACAGGGGGCCTTCTAGGGGCTGAGCAGTTCTTC. V usage is TRBV11-3 and J usage is TRBJ2-1; 9 bases match TRBD1. Trimming removed 3 bases from V and 9 bases from J; junction bases left unmatched: 15. Germline V CDR1 and CDR2: SGHNT, YENEEA. CDR3 size: 17 residues.

The V gene is TRBV4-1, the J gene TRBJ1-3; D remains unclear. Germline loops: CDR1 MGHRA, CDR2 YSYEKL. V was clipped by 2 bases and J by 6 bases, with 5 bases between them. The CDR3 contains 12 residues. The CDR3 DNA follows: TGCGCCAGCAGCCAAATTTCAAACACCATATATTTT. Translation: CASSQISNTIYF.